The TCR beta chain described here comes from a study of CD8 T cells in ankylosing spondylitis. Study conclusions and caveats: Among TCR beta sequences, a motif of 7 to 9 highly homologous variants appeared characteristic of ankylosing spondylitis blood.

Unmatched junction bases numbered 11, after V lost 2 bases and J lost 3 bases. The CDR3 sequence is 18 residues long. Germline CDR1 reads LGHNA; CDR2 reads YNFKEQ. Generation of TCR beta libraries employed quantitative 5'-RACE incorporating molecular barcodes. TCRdb ran MiXCR on the 5' RACE reads and lists one entry per CDR3 protein. Among under 450,000 distinct CDR3 sequences listed, 17% were seen once. The table lists this clonotype with a few counts. What it binds is unknown. The genes are TRBV4-2 and TRBJ2-5, with 11 nucleotides matching TRBD2. Sequenced: blood, either unsorted or a sorted T cell fraction (not recorded which). The receptor was derived from a male donor with ankylosing spondylitis. The CDR3 sequence is CASSQRGLAGGLEETQYF. For the CDR3, the DNA is TGTGCCAGCAGCCAACGGGGGCTAGCGGGGGGTTTGGAAGAGACCCAGTACTTC.